These 24 T cell receptor beta chains share one sample of origin, sequenced in a study of blood T cell repertoires in COVID-19. Clones were sequenced by immunoSEQ multiplex PCR, and TCRdb holds only the in-frame ones, with some missing. The sample has about 120,000 clones, approximately 86% seen once; the top ten hold roughly 11%. Source material: peripheral blood. The receptor set was obtained from a woman in her 70s with COVID-19, enrolled during active disease.

This chain connects TRBV6-5 to TRBJ1-2; D remains ambiguous. Germline CDR1 reads MNHEY; CDR2 reads SVGAGI. The V gene lost 0 bases and the J gene lost 2 bases, with 10 bases spanning the gap. The CDR3 has 15 amino acids. CDR3 nucleotides: TGTGCCAGCAGTTACTCGACCGGCAGGAACTATGGCTACACCTTC. Encoded protein: CASSYSTGRNYGYTF.

V gene TRBV5-4 combines with J gene TRBJ1-5; 8 bases fit TRBD1. This CDR3 spans 16 amino acids. CDR1 is SGHNT, CDR2 YYREEE, per germline (reference sequence). The V segment lost 1 base and the J segment 0 bases; nucleotides outside the gene matches: 3. CDR3 protein: CASSLTGGNSNQPQHF. The CDR3 nucleotides are TGTGCCAGCAGCTTGACAGGGGGAAATAGCAATCAGCCCCAGCATTTT.

The chain has TRBV5-1 and TRBJ2-2; the D is unclear. The V gene lost 5 bases and the J gene lost 6 bases, with 14 bases spanning the gap. The CDR3 is 14 amino acids. Per germline, CDR1 SGHRS and CDR2 YFSETQ. In DNA form, the CDR3 reads TGCGCCAGCAGGAGGCTGGTGGAAGCCGGGGAGCTGTTTTTT. Amino acid sequence: CASRRLVEAGELFF.

V usage is TRBV28 and J usage is TRBJ1-2; TRBD1 aligns across 10 bases. Per germline, CDR1 MDHEN and CDR2 SYDVKM. This CDR3 has 18 amino acids. J gave up 4 bases and V 7 bases, and 18 bases lay outside the gene matches. In DNA, the CDR3 is TGTGCCAGCACCGGTCCGGCACCAGACAGGGGGCTCGCCTATGGCTACACCTTC. This codes for CASTGPAPDRGLAYGYTF.

The chain has TRBV10-3 and TRBJ2-7, with 10 nucleotides matching TRBD1. The J segment lost 4 bases and the V segment lost 5 bases, leaving 5 bases of the junction unmatched. CDR3 length: 14 residues. Germline CDR1 and CDR2: ENHRY and SYGVKD. For the CDR3, the DNA is TGTGCCATCAGTCTTGGGACAGGGGAATACGAGCAGTACTTC. Protein product: CAISLGTGEYEQYF.

The V call is TRBV21-1, the J call TRBJ1-6; the table calls TRBD1, which could not be checked here. TRBV21-1 is a pseudogene locus. This CDR3 region has 15 residues. In DNA, the CDR3 is TGTGCCAGCAGCAAAGGCCCCAGGTATAATTCACCCCTCCACTTT. Its translation: CASSKGPRYNSPLHF.

CDR3 sequence reads: CASSPGRTGFGSSTDTQYF. The CDR3 nucleotides are TGTGCCAGCTCACCCGGAAGGACAGGGTTCGGGAGCAGCACAGATACGCAGTATTTT. The chain is built from TRBV18 and TRBJ2-3; 8 positions agree with TRBD1. The V and J ends lost 3 bases and 0 bases, in that order; junction bases with no gene match: 14. Germline loops: CDR1 KGHSH, CDR2 LQKENI. This CDR3 region has 19 residues.

The chain employs TRBV6-5 and TRBJ2-7; tentatively, D is TRBD1 (5 bases). V was clipped by 6 bases and J by 3 bases, with 12 bases between them. This CDR3 comprises 13 residues. Per the germline V gene, CDR1 is MNHEY and CDR2 is SVGAGI. The DNA for the CDR3 is TGTGCCAGCAGCATGGACACAAACTACGAGCAGTACTTC. Its protein product is CASSMDTNYEQYF.

The chain carries TRBV5-1 and TRBJ1-3, with D possibly TRBD1 on 5 matching bases. Trimming removed 2 bases from V and 2 bases from J, with 11 bases in between. The length of the CDR3 is 15 residues. Germline V gene data show CDR1 as SGHRS and CDR2 as YFSETQ. The chain's CDR3 is CASSLDGGTGNTIYF. The CDR3 DNA sequence: TGCGCCAGCAGCTTAGACGGGGGGACTGGAAACACCATATATTTT.

This chain links TRBV19 with TRBJ1-1, with TRBD1 matching over 7 bases. The CDR3 covers 14 residues. Trimming took 6 bases from V and 4 from J; bases not matched to a gene: 8. Germline CDR1 and CDR2: LNHDA and SQIVND (reference sequence). The CDR3 reads CASSRDRVVTEAFF. The CDR3 bases are TGTGCCAGTAGCAGAGACAGGGTGGTCACTGAAGCTTTCTTT.

V usage is TRBV27 and J usage is TRBJ2-7, with D possibly being TRBD2 (6 bases). Trimming pared 6 bases from V and 3 bases from J, leaving 18 bases between. CDR1 is MNHEY and CDR2 is SMNVEV in the germline V gene (reference sequence). CDR3 length: 15 residues. The CDR3 DNA sequence: TGTGCCAGCAGCCTCGAGGTCGGGGGAAACTACGAGCAGTACTTC. The encoded protein is CASSLEVGGNYEQYF.

This chain connects TRBV5-5 to TRBJ1-1; 7 nucleotides match TRBD1. V lost 4 bases, J lost 6 bases, and 9 bases stayed unmatched. The CDR3 is made up of 14 amino acids. Germline V gene sequence: CDR1 SGHKS, CDR2 YYEKEE (reference sequence). The CDR3 is CASSDLRQGPEAFF. The CDR3 nucleotides are TGTGCCAGCAGCGACCTCCGACAGGGACCTGAAGCTTTCTTT.

Ten or more counts support this clone. The chain employs TRBV6-1 and TRBJ2-3; 15 nucleotides agree with TRBD2. There are 20 residues in the CDR3. Germline CDR1 MNHNS, CDR2 SASEGT. Trimming removed 2 bases from V and 4 bases from J; junction bases left unmatched: 13. CDR3 protein: CASSELVRGLAGGIPDTQYF. Here the CDR3 DNA reads TGTGCCAGCAGTGAATTGGTTCGGGGACTAGCGGGGGGTATCCCAGATACGCAGTATTTT.

The table lists this clone with a few counts. The CDR3 spells CASSPSSYNEQFF. In nucleotides, the CDR3 is TGTGCCAGCAGCCCCAGCTCCTACAATGAGCAGTTCTTC. V is TRBV9 and J is TRBJ2-1, with D unclear. V lost 4 bases and J lost 0, with 5 bases in between. CDR1 is SGDLS, CDR2 YYNGEE, per germline. CDR3 length: 13 amino acids. The full variable domain, in which reference TRBV9 and TRBJ2-1 provide the parts outside the CDR3, is DSGVTQTPKHLITATGQRVTLRCSPRSGDLSVYWYQQSLDQGLQFLIQYYNGEERAKGNILERFSAQQFPDLHSELNLSSLELGDSALYFCASSPSSYNEQFFGPGTRLTVL.

This rearrangement joins TRBV19 to TRBJ2-6; tentatively, D is TRBD1 (6 bases). Between the trimmed V and J ends, which lost 7 bases and 0 bases, there was a span of 19 bases. The CDR3 runs to 18 residues. Germline V gene sequence: CDR1 LNHDA, CDR2 SQIVND (reference sequence). The CDR3 reads CASTPSWGLASGANVLTF. The CDR3, as DNA: TGTGCCAGTACCCCCTCGTGGGGGCTCGCCTCTGGGGCCAACGTCCTGACTTTC.

The gene calls are TRBV28 and TRBJ2-7; D not resolved. The V end was cut by 3 bases, the J end by 1 base, with 7 bases between. The V gene's germline CDR1 is MDHEN and CDR2 SYDVKM. This CDR3 contains 13 residues. The DNA for the CDR3 is TGTGCCAGCAGTTTGAGCGCGTCCTACGAGCAGTACTTC. Translated, it gives CASSLSASYEQYF.

The V call is TRBV9, the J call TRBJ2-3; maybe TRBD2 (5 bases). The ends were cut back, 0 bases at V and 5 bases at J, with 13 bases in the middle. The CDR3 is 15 amino acids. Germline-derived CDR1 and CDR2 are SGDLS and YYNGEE. DNA of the CDR3: TGTGCCAGCAGCGTAGTTGGGAGTGAGGGAGATACGCAGTATTTT. This gives the protein CASSVVGSEGDTQYF.

This clone appeared once. The chain has TRBV3-1 (or the pseudogene TRBV3-2) and TRBJ1-5; D ambiguous. The V gene's germline CDR1 is LGHDT and CDR2 YNNKEL (reference sequence). The V end lost 4 bases, the J end lost 6 bases, and 13 bases lay between the germline ends. This CDR3 spans 14 amino acids. CDR3 in DNA: TGTGCCAGCAGCCGCGACTGGTCGGGTCAGCCCCAGCATTTT. Its translation is CASSRDWSGQPQHF.

The rearrangement uses TRBV7-3 and TRBJ2-3, with a tentative D call TRBD2 (6 bases). V lost 2 bases, J lost 0 bases, and 6 bases lay in between. Germline V gene data show CDR1 as SGHTA and CDR2 as FQGTGA. CDR3 length: 14 amino acids. CDR3 region: CASSLGTSTDTQYF. CDR3 in DNA: TGTGCCAGCAGCTTAGGGACTAGCACAGATACGCAGTATTTT. Variable domain in full (rest from reference TRBV7-3 and TRBJ2-3): GAGVSQTPSNKVTEKGKYVELRCDPISGHTALYWYRQSLGQGPEFLIYFQGTGAADDSGLPNDRFFAVRPEGSVSTLKIQRTERGDSAVYLCASSLGTSTDTQYFGPGTRLTVL.

The genes are TRBV3-1 (or the pseudogene TRBV3-2) and TRBJ2-7; D gene uncertain. Germline V gene data show CDR1 as LGHDT and CDR2 as YNNKEL (reference sequence). V was shortened by 0 bases and J by 9 bases, with 6 bases between the two germline ends. This CDR3 has 11 residues. CDR3 in DNA: TGTGCCAGCAGCCAAGAAGCCCGGCAGTACTTC. This sequence encodes CASSQEARQYF.

This chain links TRBV28 with TRBJ1-2; D may be TRBD1 (5 bases). The CDR3 has 14 residues. Germline lookup yields CDR1 MDHEN and CDR2 SYDVKM. V was cut by 3 bases and J by 8 bases, with 16 bases left in between. In nucleotides, the CDR3 is TGTGCCAGCAGTTTGGTCAGGGAGGTGCGCGGCTACACCTTC. Protein sequence: CASSLVREVRGYTF.

The chain uses TRBV7-9 and TRBJ2-5, with D unclear. Deletions cut 5 bases from V and 0 bases from J, with 10 bases between. Per germline, CDR1 SEHNR and CDR2 FQNEAQ (reference sequence). There are 14 residues in the CDR3. In DNA, the CDR3 is TGTGCCAGCAGCCTGAACCGGGACCAAGAGACCCAGTACTTC. Its translation is CASSLNRDQETQYF.

The gene calls are TRBV7-2 and TRBJ1-2; D possibly corresponds to TRBD1 (5 bases). Germline V gene lookup returns CDR1 SGHTA and CDR2 FQGNSA. This CDR3 contains 14 residues. The V and J ends lost 2 bases and 2 bases respectively, with 9 bases between them. CDR3 loop: CASSLMTENYGYTF. The CDR3 coding sequence is TGTGCCAGCAGCTTAATGACAGAGAACTATGGCTACACCTTC.

The V and J genes are TRBV11-2 and TRBJ1-1, with D tentatively TRBD1 (5 bases). The CDR3 runs to 13 residues. Per the germline V gene, CDR1 is SGHAT and CDR2 is FQNNGV. Deletions cut 4 bases from V and 0 bases from J, with 6 bases between. The CDR3 coding sequence is TGTGCCAGCAGCTGGGGGGTGAACACTGAAGCTTTCTTT. It encodes CASSWGVNTEAFF.